A single sample is the source of the 30 T cell receptor beta chains below, sequenced in a study of tissue T cells after allogeneic stem cell transplantation. Time point in this sample: mouse harvest day 14 after allogeneic transplant. Mouse grafts combined 10^7 T-cell-depleted bone marrow cells with 10^6 splenic CD5+ T cells. Assay used: immunoSEQ multiplex PCR; TCRdb lists only in-frame clones, some missing. The sample holds roughly 1,600 clones, less than 55% seen once. The sequenced sample consisted of spleen. The source of these receptors is a female BALB/c mouse given C57BL/6 T cells with graft-versus-host disease after an allogeneic hematopoietic cell transplant.

In regard to this clone: Gene names are mouse gene names. The read ends 1 residue shy of where the CDR3 ends; the end is completed using the germline J gene. The chain has TRBV16 and TRBJ1-1, with unresolved D. This CDR3 has 13 amino acids. CDR1 is SGHSA and CDR2 is FRNQAP in the germline V gene. Between the trimmed V and J ends, which lost 4 bases and 0 bases, there was a span of 6 bases. The DNA read from the CDR3 is TGTGCAAGCAGCTCCACAACAAACACAGAAGTCTTC. Protein product: CASSSTTNTEVF. The entire CDR3 reads CASSSTTNTEVFF.

Remarks on this clone: Mouse gene names and germline throughout. Read sequence stops 1 residue before the CDR3 end, and the germline J gene provides the missing end. The rearrangement uses TRBV13-1 and TRBJ1-3, with 8 bases identical to TRBD1. Germline assignment: CDR1 NSHNY and CDR2 SYGAGN. CDR3 length: 14 amino acids. Unmatched junction bases numbered 4, after V lost 5 bases and J lost 3 bases. CDR3 DNA (partial): TGTGCCAGCAGAGACAGGGGAGGTGGAAATACGCTCTAT. Protein product: CASRDRGGGNTLY. The full CDR3 sequence reads CASRDRGGGNTLYF.

Concerning this clone: The gene names given are mouse names. Read sequence stops 1 residue before the CDR3 end, and the germline J gene provides the missing end. Other DNA sequences in the sample encode the same CDR3. V usage is TRBV13-1 and J usage is TRBJ2-3; 8 bases align to TRBD2. CDR3 length: 16 residues. Germline lookup yields CDR1 NSHNY and CDR2 SYGAGN. The ends lost 0 bases at V and 1 base at J; junction bases unmatched: 4. The chain's CDR3 is CASSDGGGQGAETLYF. Incomplete CDR3 DNA: TGTGCCAGCAGTGATGGGGGGGGGCAGGGTGCAGAAACGCTGTAT.

By sample share, this clone is large. Genes and germline are mouse. The sequenced fragment ends 1 residue before the CDR3 boundary, so the rest is inferred from the germline J gene. The rearrangement joins TRBV29 to TRBJ2-7; weak D call: TRBD1 (6 bases). This CDR3 comprises 13 residues. Germline assignment: CDR1 MSHET and CDR2 SYDVDS. V lost 5 bases to trimming and J lost 2 bases, with 10 bases between them. Here the CDR3 reads CASSPGTPYEQYF. The sequenced CDR3 bases are TGTGCTAGCAGTCCGGGGACACCCTATGAACAGTAC. Supplemented by reference TRBV29 and TRBJ2-7, the full variable domain reads DMKVTQMPRYLIKRMGENVLLECGQDMSHETMYWYRQDPGLGLQLIYISYDVDSNSEGDIPKGYRVSRKKREHFSLILDSAKTNQTSVYFCASSPGTPYEQYFGPGTRLTVL.

This clone appeared once. Gene labels here are mouse ones. The CDR3 end is not reached by the read, which stops 1 residue before it; the germline J gene fills it in. The chain combines TRBV14 with TRBJ2-5; TRBD2 aligns across 10 bases. V trimming: 4 bases; J trimming: 5 bases; junction bases outside the gene matches: 7. CDR3 size: 15 residues. CDR1 and CDR2 (germline): SGHDT, FRDEAV. The part of the CDR3 DNA that was read is TGTGCCAGCAGTCACTGGGGGGGAAGAGGAGACACCCAGTAC. Its protein is CASSHWGGRGDTQY. The full CDR3 protein is CASSHWGGRGDTQYF.

By its share, this clone is medium-sized. These gene names are mouse names. The observed sequence ends 1 residue before the CDR3 terminus, with the missing tail filled in from the germline J gene. V usage is TRBV20 and J usage is TRBJ2-3; D perhaps matches TRBD2 (6 bases). The CDR3 totals 14 residues. Per germline, CDR1 GFQATS and CDR2 STVNSAI. Between the trimmed V and J ends, which lost 1 base and 0 bases, there was a span of 8 bases. The CDR3 loop reads CGARALGSAETLYF. The sequenced CDR3 bases are TGTGGTGCTAGGGCTCTGGGGAGTGCAGAAACGCTGTAT.

About this clone itself: Mouse germline and gene names are used. The read ends 1 residue before the CDR3 terminus; that terminus is restored from the germline J gene. The chain is built from TRBV20 and TRBJ1-4, with D uncertain. Germline V lookup: CDR1 GFQATS, CDR2 STVNSAI. V dropped 0 bases and J dropped 5 bases, with 1 base sitting between them. This CDR3 has 11 amino acids. The sequenced part of the CDR3 DNA is TGTGGTGCTAGGGAGAACGAAAGATTATTT. Amino acids: CGARENERLF. The whole CDR3 protein is CGARENERLFF.

The table lists this clone with a few counts. Each gene name is a mouse one. From the germline J gene comes the end of the CDR3, since the read stops 1 residue before it. V usage is TRBV4 and J usage is TRBJ2-7; 7 bases are shared with TRBD2. Trimming at V came to 3 bases and at J to 6 bases, leaving 2 bases not matched to a gene. The CDR3 extends over 12 amino acids. The V gene's germline CDR1 is LGHDT and CDR2 YNNKQL (reference sequence). The CDR3 loop reads CASSYSGGEQYF. The sequenced CDR3 bases are TGTGCCAGCAGCTATTCTGGGGGTGAACAGTAC.

For this clone: Genes here carry mouse names. The sequence runs out 1 residue before the end of the CDR3; the remainder is reconstructed from the germline J gene. The J gene is TRBJ2-4, the V gene TRBV16; D remains ambiguous. The V end was cut by 5 bases, the J end by 6 bases, with 12 bases between. Germline V gene sequence: CDR1 SGHSA, CDR2 FRNQAP. This CDR3 contains 13 residues. The CDR3 here is CASSTIGKNTLYF. The covered CDR3 bases are TGTGCAAGCAGCACGATTGGGAAGAACACCTTGTAC.

In this sample, this clone turned up a few times. Genes here carry mouse names. The read terminates 1 residue ahead of where the CDR3 ends, so the germline J gene completes it. The same CDR3 also results from other DNA sequences found in this sample. The chain couples TRBV13-2 to TRBJ2-5; no firm D call. Per germline, CDR1 NNHNN and CDR2 SYGAGS (reference sequence). The CDR3 has 14 residues. V was trimmed by 2 bases and J by 0 bases, leaving 7 bases between them. CDR3 bases read: TGTGCCAGCGGTGAGCGGGGTAACCAAGACACCCAGTAC. This encodes CASGERGNQDTQY. The whole CDR3 protein reads CASGERGNQDTQYF.

In the case of this clone: Gene and germline names: mouse. The read stops 1 residue short of the end of the CDR3; the missing end is completed from the germline J gene. The chain joins TRBV16 to TRBJ2-5; the match to TRBD2 covers 11 bases. CDR3 length: 16 residues. CDR1 and CDR2 from the germline V gene are SGHSA and FRNQAP. Losses at the gene ends were 2 bases for V and 3 bases for J; bases not matched to a gene: 4. The part of the CDR3 DNA that was read is TGTGCAAGCAGCTTAAACTGGGGGGGCGGGCAAGACACCCAGTAC. Protein sequence: CASSLNWGGGQDTQY. The CDR3 in its entirety is CASSLNWGGGQDTQYF.

As regards this clone: Gene names refer to mouse genes. The read ends 1 residue early relative to the CDR3; the germline J gene fills the gap. The chain employs TRBV23 and TRBJ2-5; the table gives TRBD2 as D, unverified against the DNA. Germline V gene data show CDR1 as KGHTA and CDR2 as FQNQQP. CDR3 length equals 14 residues. CDR3 in amino acids: CSSSQGGVQDTQYF. The part of the CDR3 DNA that was read is TGCTCCAGCAGTCAAGGTGGGGTCCAAGACACCCAGTAC.

A note on this clone: The germline and genes are mouse ones. The CDR3 extends 1 residue past the end of the read, so its final part is completed from the germline J gene. This chain uses TRBV20 with TRBJ2-7, with D perhaps assigned TRBD1 or TRBD2 (5 bases each). The CDR3 totals 14 residues. Germline V gene data show CDR1 as GFQATS and CDR2 as STVNSAI. V dropped 0 bases and J dropped 1 base, with 10 bases sitting between them. The CDR3 spells CGARERGRSYEQYF. Partial CDR3 DNA: TGTGGTGCTAGGGAAAGGGGACGGTCCTATGAACAGTAC.

Points on this clone: Gene names follow the mouse nomenclature. The read comes to an end 1 residue before the CDR3 does, leaving the germline J gene to fill in the end. This chain uses TRBV5 with TRBJ2-2; D may be TRBD1 (5 bases). The CDR3 is 14 residues long. Germline V gene lookup returns CDR1 LGHNA and CDR2 YNLKQL (reference sequence). The V end was cut by 1 base, the J end by 2 bases, with 5 bases between. The DNA read from the CDR3 is TGTGCCAGCAGCCAAGGACAGAACACCGGGCAGCTCTAC. Protein sequence: CASSQGQNTGQLY. The complete CDR3 reads CASSQGQNTGQLYF.

By share of the sample, this clone is medium-sized (0.01 to 0.1%). The gene symbols are mouse symbols. The missing CDR3 end, 1 residue past where the read stops, is filled in from the germline J gene. The chain uses TRBV2 and TRBJ2-7; D remains ambiguous. The germline V gene encodes CDR1 LGHNA and CDR2 YSYQKL. V was cut by 0 bases and J by 4 bases, with 1 base left in between. There are 11 residues in the CDR3. The CDR3 is CASSQDYEQYF. Partial CDR3 DNA: TGTGCCAGCAGCCAAGATTATGAACAGTAC.

About this clone: Gene names are the mouse ones. Coverage ceases 1 residue before the CDR3 finishes, and the germline J gene fills in the end. The chain couples TRBV2 to TRBJ2-5; 11 bases map to TRBD2. Germline loops: CDR1 LGHNA, CDR2 YSYQKL. The CDR3 is 16 residues long. V was pared by 0 bases and J by 5 bases, with 4 bases of the junction left unmatched. The sequenced part of the CDR3 DNA is TGTGCCAGCAGCCAAGATCCCGGACTGGGGGGAGACACCCAGTAC. It specifies CASSQDPGLGGDTQY. The whole CDR3 protein reads CASSQDPGLGGDTQYF.

In this sample, this clone turned up a few times. Gene names are mouse gene names. The CDR3 is cut off 1 residue early in the read; its end comes from the germline J gene. This chain joins TRBV29 and TRBJ2-7; unclear D gene. The CDR3 is made up of 11 amino acids. The germline gives CDR1 MSHET, CDR2 SYDVDS. V lost 3 bases and J 4 bases, leaving 4 bases between the germline ends. The part of the CDR3 DNA that was read is TGTGCTAGCAGTTTGGGGTATGAACAGTAC. It encodes CASSLGYEQY. The entire CDR3 sequence reads CASSLGYEQYF.

This clone has just one count. The genes and germline here are from mouse. The sequence runs out 1 residue before the end of the CDR3; the remainder is reconstructed from the germline J gene. The V call is TRBV14, the J call TRBJ1-2, with D possibly TRBD1 on 6 matching bases. The germline CDR1 and CDR2 sequences are SGHDT and FRDEAV. Trimming removed 5 bases at V and 0 bases at J, with 8 bases between. The CDR3 consists of 13 residues. The sequenced CDR3 bases are TGTGCCAGCAGCCGGACAGCAAACTCCGACTACACC. Amino acids: CASSRTANSDYT. The whole CDR3 protein is CASSRTANSDYTF.

This clone was counted between two and nine times. Gene names refer to mouse genes. The read finishes 1 residue shy of the CDR3 end, and the germline J gene is used to complete it. J is TRBJ1-5 and V is TRBV12-2; 11 bases are a match to TRBD1. V trimming: 2 bases; J trimming: 9 bases; junction bases outside the gene matches: 8. The CDR3 has 15 residues. Germline CDR1 is SGHLS and CDR2 is HYDKME. CDR3 region: CASSRRDRGDRAPLF. The sequenced part of the CDR3 DNA is TGTGCCAGCTCTCGCCGGGACAGGGGGGACCGGGCTCCGCTT.

As regards this clone: Genes and germline come from the mouse. The CDR3 end is not reached by the read, which stops 1 residue before it; the germline J gene fills it in. The V call is TRBV26, the J call TRBJ2-3, with D perhaps TRBD1 (6 bases). Trimming took off 4 bases at V and 2 bases at J, with 13 bases between the two ends. The CDR3 runs to 15 residues. The V gene's germline CDR1 is KGHPV and CDR2 FQNQEV (reference sequence). The CDR3 protein is CASSPEQGSAETLYF. CDR3 DNA (partial): TGTGCCAGCAGTCCGGAACAGGGATCTGCAGAAACGCTGTAT.

With respect to this clone: The genes are named according to mouse. The CDR3 end lies 1 residue beyond the end of the read and is filled in from the germline J gene. The chain carries TRBV26 and TRBJ1-3; perhaps TRBD1 as D (6 bases). The CDR3 runs 14 residues. The germline gives CDR1 KGHPV, CDR2 FQNQEV (reference sequence). Deletions cut 6 bases from V and 2 bases from J, with 11 bases between. The CDR3 loop reads CASSPGGPGNTLYF. The covered CDR3 bases are TGTGCCAGCAGCCCGGGGGGCCCTGGAAATACGCTCTAT.

Comments on this clone: The gene names given are mouse names. The read ends 1 residue shy of where the CDR3 ends; the end is completed using the germline J gene. The V call is TRBV15, the J call TRBJ1-1; D is possibly TRBD1 (5 bases). The germline V gene has CDR1 SGHND and CDR2 FRSKSL. The V end was cut by 6 bases, the J end by 6 bases, with 8 bases between. The CDR3 covers 11 residues. The sequenced CDR3 bases are TGTGCCAGCAGGCAGGGACCAGAAGTCTTC. Amino acids: CASRQGPEVF. The full CDR3 sequence reads CASRQGPEVFF.

Of note for this clone: The gene names given are mouse names. The sequenced fragment ends 1 residue before the CDR3 boundary, so the rest is inferred from the germline J gene. The chain carries TRBV26 and TRBJ1-2, with 7 bases identical to TRBD1. Germline-derived CDR1 and CDR2 are KGHPV and FQNQEV (reference sequence). The CDR3 runs 14 residues. The ends lost 6 bases at V and 1 base at J; junction bases unmatched: 5. Partial CDR3 DNA: TGTGCCAGCAGCCGTACAGGGGAAAACTCCGACTACACC. Amino acids: CASSRTGENSDYT. The complete CDR3 protein is CASSRTGENSDYTF.

This clone was counted a few times. Gene names follow the mouse nomenclature. The CDR3 end is not reached by the read, which stops 1 residue before it; the germline J gene fills it in. The rearrangement links TRBV1 to TRBJ1-3; D uncertain. Looked up from germline, CDR1 is NSQYPW and CDR2 is LRSPGD (reference sequence). Deletions cut 5 bases from V and 0 bases from J, with 2 bases between. The CDR3 covers 12 residues. This chain's CDR3 is CTCSSSGNTLYF. CDR3 bases read: TGCACCTGCAGTTCTTCTGGAAATACGCTCTAT.

This clone was seen a few times. The gene names here belong to mouse. With the read ending 1 residue before the CDR3 end, the germline J gene is used to fill in that end. V and J are TRBV16 and TRBJ2-1; no reliable D call. The CDR3 has 15 residues. V was clipped by 0 bases and J by 1 base, with 7 bases between them. Germline assignment: CDR1 SGHSA and CDR2 FRNQAP. The sequenced CDR3 bases are TGTGCAAGCAGCTTAGAACCGGACAACTATGCTGAGCAGTTC. Protein sequence: CASSLEPDNYAEQF. The CDR3 as a whole reads CASSLEPDNYAEQFF.

This clone was counted once. The gene names here belong to mouse. The CDR3 end is not reached by the read, which stops 1 residue before it; the germline J gene fills it in. The V call is TRBV3, the J call TRBJ2-4; D not resolved. The CDR3 consists of 14 residues. Per germline, CDR1 SNHLY and CDR2 FYNGKV (reference sequence). Deletions cut 5 bases from V and 1 base from J, with 10 bases between. The CDR3 is CASSPRQGQNTLYF. Incomplete CDR3 DNA: TGTGCCAGCAGCCCTCGCCAGGGTCAAAACACCTTGTAC.

For this clone: The genes and germline here are from mouse. The read finishes 1 residue shy of the CDR3 end, and the germline J gene is used to complete it. This rearrangement joins TRBV19 to TRBJ1-1; maybe TRBD1 (6 bases). V lost 6 bases and J 0 bases, leaving 12 bases between the germline ends. Looked up from germline, CDR1 is FNHDT and CDR2 is SITEND (reference sequence). This CDR3 is built from 14 residues. This CDR3 is CASTTGQPNTEVFF. The part of the CDR3 DNA that was read is TGTGCCAGCACCACGGGACAACCAAACACAGAAGTCTTC.

On this clone: Gene names denote mouse genes. The read terminates 1 residue ahead of where the CDR3 ends, so the germline J gene completes it. The chain joins TRBV16 to TRBJ2-2; 8 positions match TRBD1. This CDR3 has 15 residues. J lost 1 base, V lost 5 bases, and 3 bases had no gene match. Germline assignment: CDR1 SGHSA and CDR2 FRNQAP. The sequenced CDR3 bases are TGTGCAAGCAGCCTACAGGGGGGAAACACCGGGCAGCTCTAC. It codes for CASSLQGGNTGQLY. The full CDR3 protein is CASSLQGGNTGQLYF. The whole variable domain, remainder taken from reference TRBV16 and TRBJ2-2, is NAGVIQTPRHKVTGKGQEATLWCEPISGHSAVFWYRQTIVQGLEFLTYFRNQAPIDDSGMPKERFSAQMPNQSHSTLKIQSTQPQDSAVYLCASSLQGGNTGQLYFGEGSKLTVL.

A word on this clone: Gene names denote mouse genes. With the read ending 1 residue before the CDR3 end, the germline J gene is used to fill in that end. This chain links TRBV19 with TRBJ2-7; 7 bases align to TRBD2. CDR3 length equals 12 residues. Germline V gene data show CDR1 as FNHDT and CDR2 as SITEND (reference sequence). J lost 4 bases, V lost 4 bases, and 2 bases had no gene match. This CDR3 is CASSPDWYEQYF. Partial CDR3 DNA: TGTGCCAGCAGTCCGGACTGGTATGAACAGTAC.

This clone showed up just a few times. Germline and genes here are mouse. The read stops 1 residue short of the end of the CDR3; the missing end is completed from the germline J gene. The V call is TRBV19, the J call TRBJ1-3, with D possibly being TRBD1 (6 bases). The CDR3 totals 14 residues. Trimming removed 5 bases at V and 0 bases at J, with 9 bases between. Per germline, CDR1 FNHDT and CDR2 SITEND (reference sequence). The CDR3 region is CASSGQISGNTLYF. CDR3 DNA (partial): TGTGCCAGCAGCGGACAGATTTCTGGAAATACGCTCTAT.